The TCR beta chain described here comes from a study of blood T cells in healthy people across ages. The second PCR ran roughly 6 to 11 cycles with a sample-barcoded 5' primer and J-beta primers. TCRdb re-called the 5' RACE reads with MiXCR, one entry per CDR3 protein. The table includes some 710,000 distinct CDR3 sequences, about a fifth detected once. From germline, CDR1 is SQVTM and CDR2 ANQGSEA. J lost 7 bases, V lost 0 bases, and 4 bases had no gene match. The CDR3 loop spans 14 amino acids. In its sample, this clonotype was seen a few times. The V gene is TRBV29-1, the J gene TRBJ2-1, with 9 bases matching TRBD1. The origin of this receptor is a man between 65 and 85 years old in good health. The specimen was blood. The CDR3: CSVEEWTGVNEQFF. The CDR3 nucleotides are TGCAGCGTTGAAGAGTGGACAGGGGTTAATGAGCAGTTCTTC.